This TCR beta chain was found in a study of blood T cells in healthy people across ages. Germline lookup yields CDR1 GTSNPN and CDR2 SVGIG (reference sequence). Trimming took off 2 bases at V and 7 bases at J, with 21 bases between the two ends. This CDR3 spans 16 amino acids. PCR was performed a second time for roughly 7 to 12 cycles using a sample-barcoded 5' primer and a J-beta primer mix. TCRdb redid the calling of the 5' RACE reads with MiXCR, one entry per CDR3 protein. Counted here are roughly 900,000 distinct CDR3 sequences, more than 25% occurring once; the ten biggest clones make up 15% to 20%. As for this clonotype: The antigen is undetermined.

Peripheral blood from each donor was collected in a volume of about 9.9 milliliters. PBMCs were isolated at a quantity of at least 7 million per sample. Findings and caveats of the study: Older age coincided with a roughly linear decline in TCR beta diversity per million T cells. Estimated diversity that came from one million T cells was considered an underestimate.

The receptor was derived from a woman aged 80 or over in good health. The V call is TRBV30, the J call TRBJ1-5; tentative D call: TRBD1 (5 bases). Specimen: blood. The CDR3 region has the DNA TGTGCCTGGAGTTTCGTGGGAGGGGCGCGAGGACAGCCCCAGCATTTT. Translating it yields CAWSFVGGARGQPQHF. Drawing the rest from reference TRBV30 and TRBJ1-5, the complete variable domain is SQTIHQWPATLVQPVGSPLSLECTVEGTSNPNLYWYRQAAGRGLQLLFYSVGIGQISSEVPQNLSASRPQDRQFILSSKKLLLSDSGFYLCAWSFVGGARGQPQHFGDGTRLSIL.